The TCR beta chain described here comes from a study of CD8 T cells in ankylosing spondylitis. Study observations and caveats: Previous work reported some of these motif variants in the synovial fluid and blood of reactive arthritis. Seemingly distinctive of ankylosing spondylitis blood was a TCR beta motif formed by eight highly homologous variants.

Molecular-barcoded quantitative 5'-RACE produced these TCR beta libraries. Using its own MiXCR run on the 5' RACE reads, TCRdb lists one record per CDR3 protein. The sample shows more than 400,000 distinct CDR3 sequences, approximately 5% of them seen only once. The V end was cut by 0 bases, the J end by 6 bases, with 6 bases between. From germline, CDR1 is SGHRS and CDR2 YFSETQ. The CDR3 sequence is 12 residues long. This clonotype was observed many times. The antigen is undetermined. The sequence came from a male donor with ankylosing spondylitis. Source material: blood, either unsorted or a sorted T cell fraction (not recorded which). This chain links TRBV5-1 with TRBJ1-2; the D is unclear. CDR3 in amino acids: CASSLDRDGYTF. For the CDR3, the DNA is TGCGCCAGCAGCTTGGATAGGGATGGCTACACCTTC.